The 15 T cell receptor beta chains listed next were all sequenced from one sample in a study of blood T cells in healthy people across ages. Using a J-beta primer mix together with a sample-barcoded 5' primer, a second PCR was run for roughly 6 to 11 cycles. TCRdb fed the 5' RACE reads into MiXCR, producing one record per CDR3 protein. The data hold fewer than 800,000 distinct CDR3 sequences, with approximately 49% observed a single time. The sequenced material came from blood. Every receptor here comes from a woman aged 60-70 years in good health.

The gene calls are TRBV9 and TRBJ2-5, with 8 nucleotides matching TRBD1. CDR3 length: 18 amino acids. Germline V gives CDR1 SGDLS, CDR2 YYNGEE. With 0 bases clipped from V and 1 base from J, the junction kept 11 bases outside the gene matches. For the CDR3, the DNA is TGTGCCAGCAGCGTAGCCGGGACAGGCCTAAACTTCCAAGAGACCCAGTACTTC. Amino acid sequence: CASSVAGTGLNFQETQYF.

This chain uses TRBV28 with TRBJ2-7; D is unclear. With the DNA end fitting TRBJ2-5 better, the J assignment may be wrong. In germline, CDR1 is MDHEN, CDR2 SYDVKM. The CDR3 loop spans 12 amino acids. CDR3 bases: TGTGCCAGCAGGGGCCCCGGAGAGACCCAGTACTTC. This gives the protein CASRGPGETQYF.

This clonotype has a single count. The chain uses TRBV7-2 and TRBJ1-2; 7 bases fit TRBD1. V was pared by 5 bases and J by 8 bases, with 14 bases of the junction left unmatched. CDR1 and CDR2 (germline): SGHTA, FQGNSA. The CDR3 is 15 amino acids. CDR3 DNA: TGTGCCAGCAGCCCTCCGCCCGGGACAGCGGTGGGCTACACCTTC. Translating gives CASSPPPGTAVGYTF.

The chain carries TRBV20-1 and TRBJ2-7; 14 bases map to TRBD2. Trimming at V came to 3 bases and at J to 5 bases, leaving 6 bases not matched to a gene. Germline V gives CDR1 DFQATT, CDR2 SNEGSKA (reference sequence). CDR3 length: 15 amino acids. The chain's CDR3 is CSARAPGLAGDEQYF. In nucleotides, the CDR3 is TGCAGTGCTAGGGCTCCGGGACTAGCGGGAGACGAGCAGTACTTC.

This clonotype was counted only a few times. This chain uses TRBV9 with TRBJ2-7; D may be TRBD2 (6 bases). There are 13 residues in the CDR3. The ends were cut back, 0 bases at V and 10 bases at J, with 14 bases in the middle. In germline, CDR1 is SGDLS, CDR2 YYNGEE. Written as DNA, the CDR3 is TGTGCCAGCAGCGTAGACGGGAGTGGAGCCCAGTACTTC. Translating gives CASSVDGSGAQYF. The full variable domain, with the rest looked up from reference TRBV9 and TRBJ2-7, is DSGVTQTPKHLITATGQRVTLRCSPRSGDLSVYWYQQSLDQGLQFLIQYYNGEERAKGNILERFSAQQFPDLHSELNLSSLELGDSALYFCASSVDGSGAQYFGPGTRLTVT.

The rearrangement joins TRBV29-1 to TRBJ1-5; TRBD1 aligns across 11 bases. CDR3 length equals 15 residues. CDR1 is SQVTM, CDR2 ANQGSEA, per germline. Trimming cost V 4 bases and J 6 bases; bases outside gene matches: 8. Written as DNA, the CDR3 is TGCAGCGTTGGTGTTGGGACAGGGGGGGGTCAGCCCCAGCATTTT. Translating gives CSVGVGTGGGQPQHF.

This clonotype appeared a few times. Since a much larger clone is just one base distant, this may be a read error. The CDR3 DNA reads TGTGCCAGCAGTGACTCGGGACACCACTATGGCTACACCTTC. Translated, it gives CASSDSGHHYGYTF. The V and J genes are TRBV6-2 or TRBV6-3 and TRBJ1-2; TRBD1 is a possible D gene (6 bases). The CDR3 loop spans 14 amino acids. The germline V gene encodes CDR1 MNHEY and CDR2 SVGEGT.

This chain joins TRBV4-3 and TRBJ2-1, with D uncertain. V lost 0 bases to trimming and J lost 0 bases, with 6 bases between them. The CDR3 is 15 residues long. Per the germline V gene, CDR1 is LGHNA and CDR2 is YSLEER. The CDR3 protein is CASSQDWSSYNEQFF. CDR3 in DNA: TGCGCCAGCAGCCAAGATTGGAGCTCCTACAATGAGCAGTTCTTC.

The rearrangement joins TRBV4-2 to TRBJ2-7; 11 positions match TRBD1. Per germline, CDR1 LGHNA and CDR2 YNFKEQ. V gave up 4 bases and J gave up 5 bases; unmatched junction bases: 13. The CDR3 runs 17 residues. The CDR3 loop is CASSRNPRDRGSNEQYF. The CDR3, as DNA: TGTGCCAGCAGCCGGAATCCCCGGGACAGGGGGTCCAACGAGCAGTACTTC.

CDR3 nucleotide sequence: TGTGCCAGCAGCCTACTCGGAGGGCCATCCGGGGAGCTGTTTTTT. Translating gives CASSLLGGPSGELFF. The rearrangement joins TRBV5-5 to TRBJ2-2; possible D gene TRBD2, 6 bases. Germline loops: CDR1 SGHKS, CDR2 YYEKEE (reference sequence). This CDR3 region has 15 residues. The ends were cut back, 4 bases at V and 6 bases at J, with 16 bases in the middle.

CDR3 in DNA: TGTGCCAGCAGCTTTAGGGCTAGCGGGATCTACGAGCAGTACTTC. Its translation: CASSFRASGIYEQYF. The V call is TRBV7-2, the J call TRBJ2-7; TRBD2 aligns across 9 bases. Germline V CDR1 and CDR2: SGHTA, FQGNSA. J was trimmed by 3 bases and V by 3 bases; bases with no gene match: 6. This CDR3 has 15 amino acids.

The chain recombines TRBV7-3 with TRBJ2-1; no reliable D call. V lost 6 bases to trimming and J lost 7 bases, with 19 bases between them. Germline loops: CDR1 SGHTA, CDR2 FQGTGA. CDR3 length: 15 amino acids. The CDR3 sequence: CASSPQAPFLNEQFF. CDR3 nucleotide sequence: TGTGCCAGCAGTCCCCAGGCTCCATTTCTGAATGAGCAGTTCTTC. Drawing the rest from reference TRBV7-3 and TRBJ2-1, the complete variable domain is GAGVSQTPSNKVTEKGKYVELRCDPISGHTALYWYRQSLGQGPEFLIYFQGTGAADDSGLPNDRFFAVRPEGSVSTLKIQRTERGDSAVYLCASSPQAPFLNEQFFGPGTRLTVL.

The chain couples TRBV20-1 to TRBJ2-1; 9 bases are a match to TRBD2. The CDR3 sequence is 13 residues long. CDR1 is DFQATT, CDR2 SNEGSKA, per germline (reference sequence). The trim removed 5 bases at V and 13 bases at J, leaving 12 bases unmatched. CDR3 sequence (DNA): TGCAGTGCTCATAGCGGGAGTCGGGAGACCCAGTTCTTC. Residues: CSAHSGSRETQFF.

In this sample, this clonotype turned up a few times. The rearrangement links TRBV7-2 to TRBJ2-7; D unclear. Between the trimmed V and J ends, which lost 7 bases and 5 bases, there was a span of 18 bases. The CDR3 has 14 amino acids. Germline lookup yields CDR1 SGHTA and CDR2 FQGNSA. The CDR3 nucleotides read TGTGCCAGCACCTCGGACGCAAGGTCGAACGAGCAGTACTTC. Translating it yields CASTSDARSNEQYF.

This clonotype turned up a few times. CDR3 bases: TGTGCCAGCAGGAGGACGTACACCTACGAGCAGTACTTC. As protein: CASRRTYTYEQYF. The genes are TRBV27 and TRBJ2-7; D uncertain. Germline CDR1 reads MNHEY; CDR2 reads SMNVEV (reference sequence). The CDR3 contains 13 residues. V lost 6 bases to trimming and J lost 2 bases, with 11 bases between them.